The TCR beta chain under discussion was sequenced for a study of control samples from healthy donors and cancer patients. As regards this clone: At one boundary the junction diverges from the germline segment, which might be a read error.

Sequencing used immunoSEQ multiplex PCR; TCRdb keeps in-frame clones, though not all of them. The data contain 130,000 to 150,000 clones, 80% to 95% of them seen just once; the ten biggest clones take up almost 6%. Germline V gene lookup returns CDR1 SSHAT and CDR2 FNYEAQ (reference sequence). The CDR3 has 13 residues. The TCR comes from a man aged 18 to 35 in good health. The sequenced sample was blood. The chain employs TRBV7-7 and TRBJ2-1; D possibly corresponds to TRBD1 (5 bases). The DNA for the CDR3 is TGTGCTAGCAGCTTTTCATCTGGGGCTGAGCAGTTCTTC. Protein sequence: CASSFSSGAEQFF.